The next 16 T cell receptor beta chains were all read from a single sample in a study of molecular identifiers for immune sequencing clone quantification. Each CDR3 protein is one row after TCRdb ran MiXCR on the PCR reads. The data show about 510,000 distinct CDR3 sequences, about 21% seen once. Sample: naive CD8+ T cells from blood, with Jurkat cell RNA spiked in. Subset specified: FACS-sorted CD8+CD4-CCR7+CD45RA+ naive T cells. Receptor source: a human donor in good health. Some libraries in this study had Jurkat cell RNA spiked in.

The chain combines TRBV6-5 with TRBJ2-1; D is unclear. Germline V CDR1 and CDR2: MNHEY, SVGAGI. This CDR3 spans 16 amino acids. V lost 4 bases and J lost 6, with 19 bases in between. The chain's CDR3 is CASSSLDHNPPNEQFF. CDR3 nucleotides: TGTGCCAGCAGTTCTTTAGACCATAACCCACCCAATGAGCAGTTCTTC.

Many counts were recorded for this clonotype. The rearrangement links TRBV7-9 to TRBJ1-6, with unresolved D. The germline CDR1 and CDR2 sequences are SEHNR and FQNEAQ (reference sequence). The CDR3 contains 17 residues. Trimming took 1 base from V and 7 from J, leaving 17 bases between them. The CDR3 nucleotides read TGTGCCAGCAGCTTAGAACTGCGGGCACATCCAAATTCACCCCTCCACTTT. This encodes CASSLELRAHPNSPLHF. The complete variable domain, with remaining parts taken from reference TRBV7-9 and TRBJ1-6, reads DTGVSQNPRHKITKRGQNVTFRCDPISEHNRLYWYRQTLGQGPEFLTYFQNEAQLEKSRLLSDRFSAERPKGSFSTLEIQRTEQGDSAMYLCASSLELRAHPNSPLHFGNGTRLTVT.

As concerns this clonotype: Lacking the conserved final phenylalanine or tryptophan, this CDR3 likely reflects a read error. The CDR3 spells CASSPSGERGYTL. As DNA, the CDR3 is TGTGCCAGCTCACCAAGCGGGGAGCGTGGCTACACCCTC. The rearrangement joins TRBV18 to TRBJ1-2; D ambiguous. V was cut by 2 bases and J by 7 bases, with 11 bases left in between. Germline-derived CDR1 and CDR2 are KGHSH and LQKENI. The CDR3 is made up of 13 amino acids.

This sequence joins TRBV19 and TRBJ2-7; the D is unclear. The CDR3 runs 14 residues. The V end was cut by 1 base, the J end by 2 bases, with 9 bases between. Per the germline V gene, CDR1 is LNHDA and CDR2 is SQIVND (reference sequence). CDR3 DNA: TGTGCCAGTAGTATAGTCGGCCCAGCCTACGAGCAGTACTTC. This gives the protein CASSIVGPAYEQYF.

The genes are TRBV7-6 and TRBJ2-5; D is possibly TRBD1 or TRBD2 (5 bases each). The CDR3 totals 16 residues. V lost 4 bases and J 1 base, leaving 16 bases between the germline ends. CDR1 and CDR2 from the germline V gene are SGHVS and FNYEAQ. The CDR3 DNA is TGTGCCAGCAGCTCCGGCTGGGACGGAATCCAAGAGACCCAGTACTTC. Translating gives CASSSGWDGIQETQYF.

This clonotype has ten or more counts. CDR3 coding DNA: TGTGCCAGCAGCCTATATAACACCGGGACAGGGGGCCGGAACACCGGGGAGCTGTTTTTT. Translating gives CASSLYNTGTGGRNTGELFF. The rearrangement links TRBV28 to TRBJ2-2; 12 bases fit TRBD1. V shed 6 bases and J 1 base; nucleotides not matched to a gene: 15. The CDR3 has 20 residues. Germline V gene data show CDR1 as MDHEN and CDR2 as SYDVKM.

A few counts support this clonotype. V gene TRBV30 combines with J gene TRBJ1-1; weak D call: TRBD1 (5 bases). Germline CDR1 GTSNPN, CDR2 SVGIG (reference sequence). The CDR3 runs 13 residues. V gave up 5 bases and J gave up 1 base, with 11 bases separating them. CDR3 protein: CAWGAGENTEAFF. DNA for the CDR3: TGTGCCTGGGGGGCCGGCGAGAACACTGAAGCTTTCTTT.

The chain has TRBV20-1 and TRBJ2-7; D may be TRBD2 (5 bases). CDR1 is DFQATT, CDR2 SNEGSKA, per germline (reference sequence). The V end lost 0 bases, the J end lost 2 bases, and 14 bases lay between the germline ends. The CDR3 extends over 15 amino acids. Here the CDR3 reads CSARDPWAAAYEQYF. In DNA, the CDR3 is TGCAGTGCTAGAGATCCATGGGCAGCGGCCTACGAGCAGTACTTC.

A note on this clonotype: A much bigger clone sits one base away, suggesting this may be a read error. The CDR3 does not close with the conserved phenylalanine or tryptophan, likely indicating a read error. The rearrangement links TRBV5-1 to TRBJ2-7, with TRBD2 matching 8 bases. CDR1 is SGHRS, CDR2 YFSETQ, per germline. This CDR3 spans 16 amino acids. Trimming cost V 0 bases and J 2 bases; bases outside gene matches: 7. As DNA, the CDR3 is TGCGCCAGCAGCTTGGGGACTAGCTCGGCTGCCTACGAGCAGTACTCC. Its protein product is CASSLGTSSAAYEQYS.

The chain links TRBV4-2 to TRBJ1-2; 10 bases are a match to TRBD1. The CDR3 totals 16 residues. V lost 0 bases and J lost 5; bases outside the gene matches: 6. Germline CDR1 reads LGHNA; CDR2 reads YNFKEQ. The CDR3 DNA follows: TGTGCCAGCAGCCAAGATCCCCGGACAGGGGGATATGGCTACACCTTC. It encodes CASSQDPRTGGYGYTF.

This clonotype was detected a few times. The chain recombines TRBV27 with TRBJ2-3; weak D call: TRBD1 (6 bases). CDR1 is MNHEY, CDR2 SMNVEV, per germline (reference sequence). This CDR3 comprises 14 residues. The CDR3 DNA follows: TGTGCTGTCAGCCAGGGGATGAGCACAGATACGCAGTATTTT. Amino acid sequence: CAVSQGMSTDTQYF.

This clonotype was seen at least ten times. The chain is built from TRBV28 and TRBJ2-3, with 7 bases aligning to TRBD1. Germline CDR1 is MDHEN and CDR2 is SYDVKM. The trim removed 6 bases at V and 0 bases at J, leaving 9 bases unmatched. There are 16 residues in the CDR3. The CDR3 nucleotides read TGTGCCAGCAGCTCCCCCCGGGACAGTAGCACAGATACGCAGTATTTT. Translated, it gives CASSSPRDSSTDTQYF.

Only a few counts were recorded for this clonotype. This sequence joins TRBV20-1 and TRBJ2-7; 10 nucleotides align to TRBD2. With 0 bases clipped from V and 3 bases from J, the junction kept 5 bases outside the gene matches. Germline V lookup: CDR1 DFQATT, CDR2 SNEGSKA (reference sequence). This CDR3 region has 15 residues. CDR3: CSARDLAGDNYEQYF. The CDR3 coding sequence is TGCAGTGCTAGAGATCTAGCGGGGGACAACTACGAGCAGTACTTC.

This clonotype appeared many times. V and J are TRBV7-2 and TRBJ1-4; D unresolved. Germline V gene lookup returns CDR1 SGHTA and CDR2 FQGNSA. This CDR3 has 15 amino acids. V was cut by 3 bases and J by 7 bases, with 15 bases left in between. CDR3 sequence (DNA): TGTGCCAGCAGCTTTAACCCAGGTGCCTCTGAAAAACTGTTTTTT. Protein product: CASSFNPGASEKLFF.

This clonotype was detected ten times or more. The V gene is TRBV6-5, the J gene TRBJ2-1; 11 bases match TRBD2. Germline CDR1 and CDR2: MNHEY and SVGAGI. With 1 base clipped from V and 9 bases from J, the junction kept 2 bases outside the gene matches. This CDR3 is built from 14 residues. For the CDR3, the DNA is TGTGCCAGCAGTTACTATCTAGCGGGAGGTGAGCAGTTCTTC. It is translated as CASSYYLAGGEQFF.

This clonotype was seen repeatedly, ten times or more. The J gene is TRBJ1-4, the V gene TRBV6-5; D remains ambiguous. The CDR3 covers 13 residues. V was trimmed by 6 bases and J by 7 bases, leaving 12 bases between them. CDR1 and CDR2 from the germline V gene are MNHEY and SVGAGI. CDR3 residues: CASRPEGVEKLFF. The DNA for the CDR3 is TGTGCCAGCAGACCAGAGGGCGTTGAAAAACTGTTTTTT.